A single sample gave rise to the 18 T cell receptor beta chains below, sequenced in a study of CD4 T cells in relation to SARS-CoV-2 and coronaviruses. Before the COVID-19 pandemic, during about 2010-2018, CD4+ T cells were taken from unexposed donors. Repertoires were generated with immunoSEQ multiplex PCR, while TCRdb's copy carries only in-frame clones and drops some. Here the sample spans 55,000 to 75,000 clones, 87% being singletons. The sequenced sample consisted of memory CD4+ T cells from PBMCs. The origin of the receptors is a human donor in good health.

The V gene is TRBV7-2, the J gene TRBJ1-2, with TRBD1 matching 8 bases. Germline V lookup: CDR1 SGHTA, CDR2 FQGNSA. The CDR3 is 14 residues long. The trim removed 3 bases at V and 2 bases at J, leaving 2 bases unmatched. CDR3 DNA: TGTGCCAGCAGCTTCGCAGGGGGCAACTATGGCTACACCTTC. Protein: CASSFAGGNYGYTF.

The rearrangement uses TRBV6-2 or TRBV6-3 and TRBJ2-1, with 8 bases lining up with TRBD2. V lost 6 bases, J lost 2 bases, and 6 bases stayed unmatched. The CDR3 sequence is 15 residues long. CDR1 is MNHEY, CDR2 SVGEGT, per germline. CDR3 in DNA: TGTGCCAGCAGCCTCGGACTAGCCCCCTACAATGAGCAGTTCTTC. It encodes CASSLGLAPYNEQFF.

The chain joins TRBV27 to TRBJ1-6, with 9 nucleotides matching TRBD1. Trimming took 7 bases from V and 8 from J; bases not matched to a gene: 6. CDR1 MNHEY and CDR2 SMNVEV come from the germline V gene (reference sequence). This CDR3 has 14 residues. CDR3 amino acids: CASTQRDRDSPLHF. CDR3 nucleotide sequence: TGTGCCAGCACCCAACGGGACAGGGATTCACCCCTCCACTTT.

Remarks on this clone: An end of the junction differs from the germline gene, which may be a read error. The CDR3 reads CASSPRIPDSWIF. As DNA, the CDR3 is TGTGCCAGCAGCCCGAGAATCCCGGACAGCTGGATTTTT. The chain employs TRBV6-4 and TRBJ1-4, with a possible D match to TRBD1 (6 bases). The CDR3 has 13 residues. CDR1 is MRHNA and CDR2 is SNTAGT in the germline V gene.

CDR3 coding DNA: TGTGCCAGCAGCCAAGCGACGGACTCTGGCTACACCTTC. Translated, it gives CASSQATDSGYTF. The V gene is TRBV3-1 (or the pseudogene TRBV3-2), the J gene TRBJ1-2; no firm D call. Trimming removed 1 base from V and 7 bases from J, with 10 bases in between. Per the germline V gene, CDR1 is LGHDT and CDR2 is YNNKEL (reference sequence). This CDR3 spans 13 amino acids.

The chain carries TRBV6-2 or TRBV6-3 and TRBJ2-7; 9 nucleotides agree with TRBD1. This CDR3 is 15 amino acids long. V gave up 5 bases and J gave up 6 bases; unmatched junction bases: 11. Germline V gene sequence: CDR1 MNHEY, CDR2 SVGEGT. CDR3 region: CASSRPGTGFAEQYF. The CDR3 DNA reads as TGTGCCAGCAGTCGGCCCGGGACAGGGTTTGCCGAGCAGTACTTC.

The CDR3: CASSHANGYTF. Written as DNA, the CDR3 is TGTGCCAGCAGTCATGCCAACGGCTACACCTTC. V usage is TRBV6-5 and J usage is TRBJ1-2; D unclear. CDR1 and CDR2 from the germline V gene are MNHEY and SVGAGI. CDR3 length: 11 amino acids. With 5 bases removed from V and 8 bases from J, the gap between germline ends came to 9 bases.

This chain links TRBV5-1 with TRBJ1-4; 8 bases map to TRBD1. V gave up 0 bases and J gave up 8 bases; unmatched junction bases: 6. From germline, CDR1 is SGHRS and CDR2 YFSETQ. The CDR3 has 15 residues. The CDR3, as DNA: TGCGCCAGCAGCTTGGCCTCAACAGGGGGGGAAAAACTGTTTTTT. This translates into CASSLASTGGEKLFF.

The chain links TRBV7-2 to TRBJ1-1, with no clear D. V lost 0 bases and J lost 0, with 8 bases in between. The V gene's germline CDR1 is SGHTA and CDR2 FQGNSA. The CDR3 runs 15 residues. This CDR3 is CASSLAPGMNTEAFF. Written as DNA, the CDR3 is TGTGCCAGCAGCTTAGCGCCAGGAATGAACACTGAAGCTTTCTTT.

The rearrangement uses TRBV9 and TRBJ2-2; 10 nucleotides line up with TRBD2. The V and J ends lost 5 bases and 6 bases, in that order; junction bases with no gene match: 16. This CDR3 contains 18 residues. The germline gives CDR1 SGDLS, CDR2 YYNGEE. CDR3 in DNA: TGTGCCAGCAGTGCAATCCTACCGGGACTAGCGACCCCCGGGGAGCTGTTTTTT. Translating gives CASSAILPGLATPGELFF.

The rearrangement uses TRBV4-3 and TRBJ1-3, with D possibly being TRBD1 (5 bases). CDR3 length: 15 amino acids. The germline V gene encodes CDR1 LGHNA and CDR2 YSLEER. The germline V and J ends were trimmed by 2 bases and 4 bases, with 12 bases remaining between them. CDR3 amino acids: CASSQSLGAGNTIYF. Written as DNA, the CDR3 is TGCGCCAGCAGCCAATCATTAGGGGCCGGAAACACCATATATTTT.

V is TRBV24-1 and J is TRBJ2-7; TRBD1 or TRBD2 may be the D gene (5 bases each). CDR1 is KGHDR and CDR2 is SFDVKD in the germline V gene. Between the trimmed V and J ends, which lost 9 bases and 3 bases, there was a span of 17 bases. The CDR3 loop spans 14 amino acids. CDR3 region: CATGGRGGGYEQYF. CDR3 coding DNA: TGTGCCACCGGGGGACGTGGTGGGGGCTACGAGCAGTACTTC.

This clone was observed a single time. This chain links TRBV29-1 with TRBJ1-2; D may be TRBD1 (5 bases). Per germline, CDR1 SQVTM and CDR2 ANQGSEA. The V end was cut by 5 bases, the J end by 3 bases, with 10 bases between. The length of the CDR3 is 12 residues. The CDR3 DNA reads TGCAGCGTTATTGGGACGGACTATGGCTACACCTTC. This encodes CSVIGTDYGYTF.

The chain has TRBV9 and TRBJ1-6; no reliable D call. The CDR3 runs to 14 residues. V was pared by 0 bases and J by 10 bases, with 11 bases between. The germline gives CDR1 SGDLS, CDR2 YYNGEE. CDR3 region: CASSVGAGRSPLHF. The DNA of the CDR3 is TGTGCCAGCAGCGTAGGGGCAGGCAGATCACCCCTCCACTTT.

The chain is built from TRBV5-1 and TRBJ1-5; a weak D match, TRBD1 (6 bases). V lost 0 bases and J lost 4, with 8 bases in between. The germline V gene encodes CDR1 SGHRS and CDR2 YFSETQ. The CDR3 spans 14 residues. This CDR3 reads CASSLAGHNQPQHF. The CDR3 DNA follows: TGCGCCAGCAGCTTGGCGGGACATAATCAGCCCCAGCATTTT.

The chain employs TRBV11-2 and TRBJ1-2; D is undetermined. The CDR3 is 14 amino acids. V lost 0 bases and J lost 5, with 10 bases in between. CDR1 SGHAT and CDR2 FQNNGV come from the germline V gene. The chain's CDR3 is CASSLDSRRYGYTF. The CDR3 DNA reads as TGTGCCAGCAGCTTAGATAGTAGGAGATATGGCTACACCTTC.

The chain couples TRBV5-1 to TRBJ1-1, with 8 bases identical to TRBD1. Trimming took 9 bases from V and 2 from J; bases not matched to a gene: 21. Germline lookup yields CDR1 SGHRS and CDR2 YFSETQ. The CDR3 loop spans 18 amino acids. The CDR3 sequence: CATQGGLTGDLGNTEAFF. For the CDR3, the DNA is TGCGCCACTCAGGGCGGCCTGACAGGGGACTTAGGAAACACTGAAGCTTTCTTT. Full variable domain (missing parts from reference TRBV5-1 and TRBJ1-1): KAGVTQTPRYLIKTRGQQVTLSCSPISGHRSVSWYQQTPGQGLQFLFEYFSETQRNKGNFPGRFSGRQFSNSRSEMNVSTLELGDSALYLCATQGGLTGDLGNTEAFFGQGTRLTVV.

The chain employs TRBV10-3 and TRBJ2-1; 9 bases map to TRBD2. V lost 7 bases and J lost 7; bases outside the gene matches: 14. CDR3 length equals 16 residues. The germline gives CDR1 ENHRY, CDR2 SYGVKD. The chain's CDR3 is CAINPMAAGGRNEQFF. The CDR3 DNA is TGTGCCATCAACCCAATGGCGGCGGGAGGGAGGAATGAGCAGTTCTTC.